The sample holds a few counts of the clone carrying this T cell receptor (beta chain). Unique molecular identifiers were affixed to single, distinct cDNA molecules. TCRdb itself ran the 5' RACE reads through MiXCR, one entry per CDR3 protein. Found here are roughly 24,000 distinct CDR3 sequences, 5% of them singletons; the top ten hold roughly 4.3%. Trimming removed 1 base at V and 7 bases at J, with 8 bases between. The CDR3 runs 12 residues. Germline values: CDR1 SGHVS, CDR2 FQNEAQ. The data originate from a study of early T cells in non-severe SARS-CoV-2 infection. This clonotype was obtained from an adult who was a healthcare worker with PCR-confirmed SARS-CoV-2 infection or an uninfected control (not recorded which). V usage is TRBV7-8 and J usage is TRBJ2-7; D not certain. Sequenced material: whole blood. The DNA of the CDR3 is TGTGCCAGCAGCTTAGGGCCTCGGGAGCAGTACTTC. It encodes CASSLGPREQYF.